The clone carrying this T cell receptor beta chain has just a few counts. The antigen remains unidentified. In germline, CDR1 is SGDLS, CDR2 YYNGEE. V shed 4 bases and J shed 5 bases, with 15 bases lying between them. The CDR3 is 14 residues long. These data come from a study of T-cell memory formation after mild COVID-19. Study as a whole: Largely, TCR clusters stayed within a single donor.

Notes on the study in general: CD8+ contracting clones occupied EMRA, while CD4+ ones occupied mainly CM and EM. Detection of some responders pre-infection suggested pre-existing cross-reactive memory T cells participated.

With constant-segment primers, 5'RACE yielded cDNA libraries of TCR alpha and TCR beta that carried sample barcodes and UMIs. Each CDR3 protein gets one entry after TCRdb re-called the 5' RACE reads with MiXCR. The sample has roughly 350,000 distinct CDR3 sequences; 25% to 30% are singletons. The receptor comes from an adult woman who had mild COVID-19 (a few samples of this study predate the infection). Cell type and time point are not known. Sequencing was performed on PBMCs or a T cell subset sorted from them (not recorded which). This chain uses TRBV9 with TRBJ2-5; tentatively, D is TRBD2 (6 bases). The CDR3 nucleotides read TGTGCCAGCAGCCTCCGGCGGGACGGGGAGACCCAGTACTTC. It yields the protein CASSLRRDGETQYF.